This T cell receptor (beta chain) emerged from a study of regulatory T cells in long-lasting Graves disease. Time point of the sample: newly diagnosed GD, antithyroid drugs for less than 3 months. Construction of the TCR library relied on RNA isolated from PBMCs. This clonotype was observed a handful of times. The CDR3 spans 14 residues. V lost 10 bases and J lost 6, with 22 bases in between. Germline CDR1 reads LNHDA; CDR2 reads SQIVND (reference sequence). With iRepertoire HTBI primers and Arm-PCR of CDR3 regions, TCR beta libraries were built. Via MiXCR, TCRdb re-called the multiplex PCR reads, giving one row per CDR3 protein. The sample contains fewer than 650,000 distinct CDR3 sequences, about 16% of which appear only once. This same sample was also part of a study on T cells in Graves' hyperthyroidism and ophthalmopathy. That study adds: HTBI primers were used for first-round RT-PCR of the TCR CDR3.

Sample: peripheral blood mononuclear cells (PBMCs), taken at new diagnosis, from a patient treated with antithyroid drugs. The clonotype comes from a woman aged 30 to 39 with Graves disease. The chain employs TRBV19 and TRBJ2-7; D might be TRBD1 (6 bases). The CDR3 DNA is TGTGCCACCAAAGACGGGGACACCCCTACCGAGCAGTACTTC. Its protein product is CATKDGDTPTEQYF.